What follows are 2 T cell receptor beta chains derived from one specimen sequenced in a study of human T cells and chemical hapten exposure. TCRdb passed the RACE reads through MiXCR, listing each CDR3 protein once. The repertoire holds approximately 57,000 distinct CDR3 sequences, with approximately 10% as singletons. Noted time point: pre-sensitization, week 0. Indicated treatment: therapeutic diphenylcyclopropenone sensitization with weekly scalp DPC. The sequencing here drew on whole blood, taken in connection with sensitization to the hapten diphenylcyclopropenone (DPC). The source is a man aged 40-49 years with alopecia areata. Some clones in this sample may be carry-over from other donors' samples.

This clonotype was detected only a few times. J is TRBJ2-5 and V is TRBV11-2, with D possibly matching TRBD2 (5 bases). This CDR3 spans 14 amino acids. Germline CDR1 reads SGHAT; CDR2 reads FQNNGV. Trimming left V 6 bases short and J 1 base short, with 12 bases between. The CDR3 bases are TGTGCCAGCAGTAGAAGCGGCCGCCAAGAGACCCAGTACTTC. This encodes CASSRSGRQETQYF.

J is TRBJ2-2 and V is TRBV28; no clear D gene. The CDR3 consists of 12 residues. Germline V CDR1 and CDR2: MDHEN, SYDVKM. The V end lost 6 bases, the J end lost 6 bases, and 8 bases lay between the germline ends. For the CDR3, the DNA is TGTGCCAGCAGGTTGGTGGCCGGGGAGCTGTTTTTT. This sequence encodes CASRLVAGELFF. Full variable domain (rest looked up from reference TRBV28 and TRBJ2-2): DVKVTQSSRYLVKRTGEKVFLECVQDMDHENMFWYRQDPGLGLRLIYFSYDVKMKEKGDIPEGYSVSREKKERFSLILESASTNQTSMYLCASRLVAGELFFGEGSRLTVL.